The entry that follows covers one TCR beta chain sequence. Its specificity is unknown. This entry comes from a study of vaccination effects on CD4 cells after COVID-19. Study-level background: Samples that were drawn after vaccination came a median of 72 days after the second dose. General study findings and limits: At late timepoints after vaccination, vaccine- and infection-induced clones shrank markedly.

The germline gives CDR1 ENHRY, CDR2 SYGVKD. The CDR3 runs 16 residues. Germline trimming cut 6 bases from V and 2 bases from J; bases unmatched to any gene: 5. Pools of viral peptides were used by the ViraFEST assay to expand antigen-specific CD4+ T cells ahead of sequencing. Once cultured for approximately ten days, the cells underwent separation to obtain CD4+ T cells. The person was diagnosed with PCR-confirmed SARS-CoV-2 infection between March and December 2020. Each person got two doses of an mRNA SARS-CoV-2 vaccine, BNT162b2 or mRNA-1273. Researchers reported culturing over 1.5 million PBMC in each well, adding roughly 10 IU/ml IL-2 and around 10 ug/ml peptides. The protocol was immunoSEQ multiplex PCR, while the TCRdb copy is restricted to in-frame clones and leaves out a portion. The sample contains 12,000 to 15,000 clones, around 79% of which appear only once.

The rearrangement uses TRBV10-3 and TRBJ2-1, with TRBD1 matching 12 bases. The TCR originated in a human donor who had a prior SARS-CoV-2 infection. The sequences come from CD4+ T cells from PBMCs cultured with HCoV-NL63 spike peptides, collected after COVID-19 vaccination. The CDR3 sequence is CAIRIGTGGPYNEQFF. The CDR3 DNA reads as TGTGCCATCAGAATTGGGACAGGGGGCCCCTACAATGAGCAGTTCTTC.